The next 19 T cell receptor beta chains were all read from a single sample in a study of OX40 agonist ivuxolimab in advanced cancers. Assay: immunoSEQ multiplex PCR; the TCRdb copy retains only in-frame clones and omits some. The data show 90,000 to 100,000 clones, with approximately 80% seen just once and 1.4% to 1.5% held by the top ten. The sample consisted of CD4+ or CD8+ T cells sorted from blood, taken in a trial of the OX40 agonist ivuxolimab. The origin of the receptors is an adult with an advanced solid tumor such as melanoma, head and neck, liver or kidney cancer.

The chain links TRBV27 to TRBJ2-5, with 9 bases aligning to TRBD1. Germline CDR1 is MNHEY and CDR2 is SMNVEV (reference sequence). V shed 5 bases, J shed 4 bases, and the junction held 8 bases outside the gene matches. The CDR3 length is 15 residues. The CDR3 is CASSPNRGRGETQYF. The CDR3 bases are TGTGCCAGCAGTCCCAACAGGGGGCGCGGAGAGACCCAGTACTTC.

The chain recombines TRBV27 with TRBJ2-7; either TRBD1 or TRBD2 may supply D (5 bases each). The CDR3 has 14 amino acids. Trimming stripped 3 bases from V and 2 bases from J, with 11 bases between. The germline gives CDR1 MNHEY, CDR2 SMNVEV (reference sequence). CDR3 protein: CASSFGDRAYEQYF. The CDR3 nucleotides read TGTGCCAGCAGTTTTGGGGACCGAGCCTACGAGCAGTACTTC.

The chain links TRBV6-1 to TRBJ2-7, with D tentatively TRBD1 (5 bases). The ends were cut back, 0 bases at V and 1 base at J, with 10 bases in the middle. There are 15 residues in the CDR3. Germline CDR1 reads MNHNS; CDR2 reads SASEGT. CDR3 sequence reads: CASSEAWQGSYEQYF. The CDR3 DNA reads TGTGCCAGCAGTGAAGCATGGCAGGGTTCCTACGAGCAGTACTTC.

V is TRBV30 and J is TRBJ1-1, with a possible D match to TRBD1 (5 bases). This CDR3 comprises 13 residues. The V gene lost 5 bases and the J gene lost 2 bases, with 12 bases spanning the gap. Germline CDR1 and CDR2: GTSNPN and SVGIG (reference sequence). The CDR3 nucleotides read TGTGCCTGGGGCGCGGGGCTAAACACTGAAGCTTTCTTT. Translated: CAWGAGLNTEAFF. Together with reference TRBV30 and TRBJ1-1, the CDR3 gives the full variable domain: SQTIHQWPATLVQPVGSPLSLECTVEGTSNPNLYWYRQAAGRGLQLLFYSVGIGQISSEVPQNLSASRPQDRQFILSSKKLLLSDSGFYLCAWGAGLNTEAFFGQGTRLTVV.

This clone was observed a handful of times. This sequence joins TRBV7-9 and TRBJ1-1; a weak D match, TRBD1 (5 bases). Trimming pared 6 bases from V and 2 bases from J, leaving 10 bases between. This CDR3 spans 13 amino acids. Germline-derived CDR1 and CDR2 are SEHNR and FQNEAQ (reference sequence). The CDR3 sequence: CASSDSFNTEAFF. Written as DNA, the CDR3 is TGTGCCAGCAGTGACAGCTTTAACACTGAAGCTTTCTTT.

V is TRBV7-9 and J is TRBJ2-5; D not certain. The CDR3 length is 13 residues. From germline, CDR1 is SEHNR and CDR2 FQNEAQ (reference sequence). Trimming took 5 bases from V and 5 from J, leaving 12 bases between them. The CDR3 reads CASSASSRETQYF. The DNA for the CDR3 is TGTGCCAGCAGCGCATCCTCGAGGGAGACCCAGTACTTC.

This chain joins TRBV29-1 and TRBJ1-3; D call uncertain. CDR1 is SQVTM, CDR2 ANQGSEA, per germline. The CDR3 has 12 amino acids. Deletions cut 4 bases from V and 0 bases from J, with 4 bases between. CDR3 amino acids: CSVGFSGNTIYF. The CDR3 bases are TGCAGCGTTGGGTTCTCTGGAAACACCATATATTTT.

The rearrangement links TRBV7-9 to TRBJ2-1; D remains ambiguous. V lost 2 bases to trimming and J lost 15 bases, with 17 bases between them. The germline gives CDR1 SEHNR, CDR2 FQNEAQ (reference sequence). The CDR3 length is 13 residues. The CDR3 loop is CASSLSGLDPTFF. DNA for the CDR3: TGTGCCAGCAGCTTATCCGGGCTAGATCCCACGTTCTTC.

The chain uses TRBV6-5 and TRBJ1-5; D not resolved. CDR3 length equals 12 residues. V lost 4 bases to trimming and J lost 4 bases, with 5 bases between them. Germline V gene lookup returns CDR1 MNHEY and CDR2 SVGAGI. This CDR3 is CASSSGNQPQHF. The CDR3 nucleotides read TGTGCCAGCAGTTCCGGGAATCAGCCCCAGCATTTT.

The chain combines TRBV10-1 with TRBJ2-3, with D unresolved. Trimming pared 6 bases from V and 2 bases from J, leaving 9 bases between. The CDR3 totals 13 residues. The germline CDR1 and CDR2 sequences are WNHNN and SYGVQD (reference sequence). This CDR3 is CASSSRFTDTQYF. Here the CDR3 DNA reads TGCGCCAGCAGCAGCAGGTTCACAGATACGCAGTATTTT.

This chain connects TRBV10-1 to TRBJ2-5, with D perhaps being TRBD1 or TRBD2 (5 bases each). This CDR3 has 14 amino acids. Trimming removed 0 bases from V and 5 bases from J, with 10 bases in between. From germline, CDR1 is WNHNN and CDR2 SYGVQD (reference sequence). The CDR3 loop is CASSESRGRETQYF. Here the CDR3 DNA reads TGCGCCAGCAGTGAGTCGAGGGGTCGTGAGACCCAGTACTTC.

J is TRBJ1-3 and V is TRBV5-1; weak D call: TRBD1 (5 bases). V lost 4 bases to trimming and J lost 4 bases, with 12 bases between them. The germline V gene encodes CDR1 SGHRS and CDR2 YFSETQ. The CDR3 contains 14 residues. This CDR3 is CASSTGAAGNTIYF. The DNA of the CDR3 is TGCGCCAGCAGCACCGGGGCAGCCGGAAACACCATATATTTT.

For the CDR3, the DNA is TGTGCCAGCTCTCGGACTAGCGGTACCTACAATGAGCAGTTCTTC. It encodes CASSRTSGTYNEQFF. The J gene is TRBJ2-1, the V gene TRBV18, with 10 nucleotides matching TRBD2. This CDR3 is 15 amino acids long. From germline, CDR1 is KGHSH and CDR2 LQKENI. V trimming: 6 bases; J trimming: 2 bases; junction bases outside the gene matches: 4.

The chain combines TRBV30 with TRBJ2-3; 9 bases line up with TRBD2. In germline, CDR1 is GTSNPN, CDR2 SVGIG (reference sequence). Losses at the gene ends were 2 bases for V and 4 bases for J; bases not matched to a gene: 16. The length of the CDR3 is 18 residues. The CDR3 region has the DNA TGTGCCTGGAGTAACACCGGGGGTAGCGGGAGCCCTGCAGATACGCAGTATTTT. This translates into CAWSNTGGSGSPADTQYF.

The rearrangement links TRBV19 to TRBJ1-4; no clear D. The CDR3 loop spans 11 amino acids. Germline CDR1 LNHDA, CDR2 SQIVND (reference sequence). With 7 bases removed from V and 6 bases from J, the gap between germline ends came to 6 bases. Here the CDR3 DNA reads TGTGCCAGTATGGAGTATGAAAAACTGTTTTTT. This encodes CASMEYEKLFF.

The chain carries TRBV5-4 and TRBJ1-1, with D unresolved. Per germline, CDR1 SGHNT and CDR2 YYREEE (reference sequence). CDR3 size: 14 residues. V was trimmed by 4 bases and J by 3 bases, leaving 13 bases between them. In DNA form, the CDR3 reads TGTGCCAGCAGCCCCCGACTTTTGGACACTGAAGCTTTCTTT. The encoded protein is CASSPRLLDTEAFF. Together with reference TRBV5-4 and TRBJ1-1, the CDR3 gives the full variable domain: ETGVTQSPTHLIKTRGQQVTLRCSSQSGHNTVSWYQQALGQGPQFIFQYYREEENGRGNFPPRFSGLQFPNYSSELNVNALELDDSALYLCASSPRLLDTEAFFGQGTRLTVV.

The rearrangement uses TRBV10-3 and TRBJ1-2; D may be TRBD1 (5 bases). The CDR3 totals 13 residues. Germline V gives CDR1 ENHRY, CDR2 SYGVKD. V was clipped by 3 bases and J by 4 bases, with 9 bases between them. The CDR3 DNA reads TGTGCCATCAGTGACCGAGGGGCCTATGGCTACACCTTC. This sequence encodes CAISDRGAYGYTF.

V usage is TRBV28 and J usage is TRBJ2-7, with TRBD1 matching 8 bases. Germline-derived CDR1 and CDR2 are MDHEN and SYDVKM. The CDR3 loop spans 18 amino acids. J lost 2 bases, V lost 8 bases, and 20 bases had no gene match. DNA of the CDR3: TGTGCCAGCCTACCGCCAGGGGGCGCCTACCGGTCCACCTACGAGCAGTACTTC. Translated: CASLPPGGAYRSTYEQYF. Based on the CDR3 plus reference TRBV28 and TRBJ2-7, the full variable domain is DVKVTQSSRYLVKRTGEKVFLECVQDMDHENMFWYRQDPGLGLRLIYFSYDVKMKEKGDIPEGYSVSREKKERFSLILESASTNQTSMYLCASLPPGGAYRSTYEQYFGPGTRLTVT.

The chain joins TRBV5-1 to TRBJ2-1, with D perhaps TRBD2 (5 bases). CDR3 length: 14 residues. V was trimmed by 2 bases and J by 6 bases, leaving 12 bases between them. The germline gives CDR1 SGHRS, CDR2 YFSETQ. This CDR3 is CASSFGSAGNEQFF. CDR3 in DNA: TGCGCCAGCAGCTTTGGTAGCGCGGGCAATGAGCAGTTCTTC.